This T cell receptor beta chain was captured by sequencing in a study of blood T cell repertoires in COVID-19. About the research overall: COVID-19 samples collected from the United States, Italy and Spain covered acute and convalescent phases. From T cells, B-cell-depleted T cells, or PBMCs came the material, which was cDNA or gDNA.

The protocol was immunoSEQ multiplex PCR, while the TCRdb copy is restricted to in-frame clones and leaves out a portion. Among about 230,000 clones listed, roughly 88% were seen once. V was shortened by 8 bases and J by 4 bases, with 9 bases between the two germline ends. The CDR3 spans 12 residues. In germline, CDR1 is LNHDA, CDR2 SQIVND (reference sequence). The clonotype comes from a woman aged 40 to 50 who had recovered from COVID-19. The sequencing sample was made of peripheral blood. The V call is TRBV19, the J call TRBJ2-1, with D unresolved. The CDR3, as DNA: TGTGCCAGTGACAATAGTTACAATGAGCAGTTCTTC. It encodes CASDNSYNEQFF.